The rows below give T cell receptor beta chains drawn from one sample of a study of OX40 agonist ivuxolimab in advanced cancers. Sequencing used immunoSEQ multiplex PCR; TCRdb keeps in-frame clones, though not all of them. The table lists 50,000 to 65,000 clones, 85% to 90% of them singletons. The sample in question was CD4+ or CD8+ T cells sorted from blood, obtained in a trial of the OX40 agonist ivuxolimab. These receptors were collected from an adult with an advanced solid tumor such as melanoma, head and neck, liver or kidney cancer. Each CDR3 is given with its conserved first and last residue.

v_gene	len	j_gene	CDR3aa
TRBV5-6	14	TRBJ2-3	CASSMTSGPDTQYF
TRBV9	14	TRBJ2-7	CASSGSGTGAEQYF
TRBV30	13	TRBJ1-5	CAWREGANQPQHF
TRBV10-1	13	TRBJ2-3	CASSERAGDTQYF
TRBV7-2	13	TRBJ1-1	CASSWYTNTEAFF
TRBV28	13	TRBJ1-1	CASTSGGKSGAFF
TRBV4-2	14	TRBJ1-2	CASSQDRRVYGYTF
TRBV30	13	TRBJ1-4	CAWYRATNEKLFF
TRBV19	15	TRBJ1-1	CASSAVDRLNTEAFF
TRBV9	14	TRBJ1-5	CASSPGGGNQPQHF
TRBV4-1	13	TRBJ2-1	CASSQDGRDKQFF
TRBV11-2	17	TRBJ2-6	CASSLEVRASGANVLTF
TRBV7-9	15	TRBJ2-1	CASSPTGRRRGEQFF
TRBV28	12	TRBJ1-4	CASSWGAAGLFF
TRBV5-1	14	TRBJ1-3	CASSLEQRGNTIYF